The clone carrying this T cell receptor beta chain was recorded a few times. As yet, its antigen is unknown. This sample was taken from a study of CD8 T cells in ankylosing spondylitis. Findings and caveats of the study: Significant enrichment of disease-linked clones was reported in matched ankylosing spondylitis synovial fluid. Relatively rare in peripheral blood, disease-linked clones were also CD8+. Made up of 7 to 9 highly homologous variants, a TCR beta motif appeared characteristic of ankylosing spondylitis blood. Some motif variants had been reported before (in reactive arthritis synovial fluid and blood).

Quantitative 5'-RACE was performed with molecular barcodes, and it yielded the TCR beta libraries. TCRdb fed the 5' RACE reads into MiXCR, producing one record per CDR3 protein. This repertoire shows 450,000 to 550,000 distinct CDR3 sequences, over 4% found once; its top ten account for approximately 3.5%. The sequence was collected from a male donor with ankylosing spondylitis. What was sequenced was blood, either unsorted or a sorted T cell fraction (not recorded which).

CDR3 protein: CASTRQQGWEPQHF. The CDR3 nucleotides are TGTGCCAGCACCCGACAACAGGGGTGGGAGCCCCAGCATTTT. This chain uses TRBV6-2 or TRBV6-3 with TRBJ1-5; 7 bases are shared with TRBD1. CDR1 and CDR2 (germline): MNHEY, SVGEGT. The J segment lost 8 bases and the V segment lost 7 bases, leaving 11 bases of the junction unmatched. The CDR3 consists of 14 residues.